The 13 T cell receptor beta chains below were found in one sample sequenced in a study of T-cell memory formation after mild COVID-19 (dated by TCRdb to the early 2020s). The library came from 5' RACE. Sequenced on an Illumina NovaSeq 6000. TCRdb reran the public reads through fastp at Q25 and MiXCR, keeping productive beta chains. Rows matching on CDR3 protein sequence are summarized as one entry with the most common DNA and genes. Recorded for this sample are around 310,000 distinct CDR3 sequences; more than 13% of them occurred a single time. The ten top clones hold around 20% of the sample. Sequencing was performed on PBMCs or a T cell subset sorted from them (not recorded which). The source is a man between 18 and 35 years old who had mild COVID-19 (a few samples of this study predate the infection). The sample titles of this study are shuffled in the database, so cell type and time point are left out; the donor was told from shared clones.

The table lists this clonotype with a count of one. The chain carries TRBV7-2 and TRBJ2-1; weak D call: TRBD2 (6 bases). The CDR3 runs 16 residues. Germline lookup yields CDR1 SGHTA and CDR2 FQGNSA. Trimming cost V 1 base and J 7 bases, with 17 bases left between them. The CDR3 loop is CASSLVYTSLWNEQFF. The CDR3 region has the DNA TGTGCCAGCAGCTTAGTGTATACTAGCTTATGGAATGAGCAGTTCTTC.

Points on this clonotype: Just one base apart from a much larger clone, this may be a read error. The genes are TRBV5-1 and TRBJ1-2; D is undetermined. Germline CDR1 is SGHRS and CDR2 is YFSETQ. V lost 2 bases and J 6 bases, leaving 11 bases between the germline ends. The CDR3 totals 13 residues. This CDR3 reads CASSFPVADGYTF. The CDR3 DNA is TGCGCCAGCAGCTTTCCGGTGGCGGATGGCTACACCTTC.

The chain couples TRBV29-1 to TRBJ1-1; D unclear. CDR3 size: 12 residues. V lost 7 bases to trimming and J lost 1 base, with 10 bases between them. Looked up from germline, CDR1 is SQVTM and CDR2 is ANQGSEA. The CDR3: CSGLLENTEAFF. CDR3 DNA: TGCAGCGGCCTACTGGAGAACACTGAAGCTTTCTTT.

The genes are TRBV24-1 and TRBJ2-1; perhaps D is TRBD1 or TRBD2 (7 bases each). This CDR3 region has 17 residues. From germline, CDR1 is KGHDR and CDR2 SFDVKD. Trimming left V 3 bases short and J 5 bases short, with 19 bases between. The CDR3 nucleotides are TGTGCCACCAGTGATCCCCAAGGGGGGGACAGAAACAATGAGCAGTTCTTC. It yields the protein CATSDPQGGDRNNEQFF.

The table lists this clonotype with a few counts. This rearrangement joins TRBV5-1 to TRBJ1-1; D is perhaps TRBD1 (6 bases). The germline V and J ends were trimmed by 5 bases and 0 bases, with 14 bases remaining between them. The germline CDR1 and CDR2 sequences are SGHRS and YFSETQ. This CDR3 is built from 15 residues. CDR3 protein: CASSSRGGLNTEAFF. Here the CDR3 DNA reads TGCGCCAGCAGTTCGAGGGGGGGGCTGAACACTGAAGCTTTCTTT.

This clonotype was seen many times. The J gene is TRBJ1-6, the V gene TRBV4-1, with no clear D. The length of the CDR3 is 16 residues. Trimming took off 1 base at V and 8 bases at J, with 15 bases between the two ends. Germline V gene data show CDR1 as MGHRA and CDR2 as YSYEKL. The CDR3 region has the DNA TGCGCCAGCAGCCAAGTTTCCGGGTCTGGTGATTCACCCCTCCACTTT. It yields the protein CASSQVSGSGDSPLHF.

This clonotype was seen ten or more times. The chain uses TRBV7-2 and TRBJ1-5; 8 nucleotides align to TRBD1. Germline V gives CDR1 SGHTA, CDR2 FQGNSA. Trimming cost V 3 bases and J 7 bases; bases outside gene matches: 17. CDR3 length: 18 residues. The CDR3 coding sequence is TGTGCCAGCAGCTTTTCACCTTACAGGGGGGGATCGATGCAGCCCCAGCATTTT. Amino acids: CASSFSPYRGGSMQPQHF.

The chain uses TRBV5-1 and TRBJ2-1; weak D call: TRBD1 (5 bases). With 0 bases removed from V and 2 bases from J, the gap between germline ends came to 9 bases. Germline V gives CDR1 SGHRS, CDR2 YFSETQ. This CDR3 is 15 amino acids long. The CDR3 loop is CASSLEGNTYNEQFF. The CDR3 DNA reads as TGCGCCAGCAGCTTGGAGGGGAACACCTACAATGAGCAGTTCTTC.

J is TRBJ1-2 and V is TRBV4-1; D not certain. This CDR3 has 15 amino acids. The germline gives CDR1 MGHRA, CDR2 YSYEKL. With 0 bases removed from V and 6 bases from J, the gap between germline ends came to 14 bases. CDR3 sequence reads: CASSQDPSGADGYTF. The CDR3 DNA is TGCGCCAGCAGCCAAGATCCCTCCGGTGCTGATGGCTACACCTTC.

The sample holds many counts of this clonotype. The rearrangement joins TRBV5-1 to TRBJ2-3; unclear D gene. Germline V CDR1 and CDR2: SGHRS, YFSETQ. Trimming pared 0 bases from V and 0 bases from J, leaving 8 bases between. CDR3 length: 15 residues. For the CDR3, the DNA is TGCGCCAGCAGCTTGGGCACAGCTAGCACAGATACGCAGTATTTT. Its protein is CASSLGTASTDTQYF.

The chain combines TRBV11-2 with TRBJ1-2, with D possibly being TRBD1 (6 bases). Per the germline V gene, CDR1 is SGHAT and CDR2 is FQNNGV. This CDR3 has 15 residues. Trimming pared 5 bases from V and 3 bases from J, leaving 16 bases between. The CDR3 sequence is CASSTRDKGDYGYTF. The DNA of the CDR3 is TGTGCCAGCAGCACCCGGGACAAGGGTGACTATGGCTACACCTTC.

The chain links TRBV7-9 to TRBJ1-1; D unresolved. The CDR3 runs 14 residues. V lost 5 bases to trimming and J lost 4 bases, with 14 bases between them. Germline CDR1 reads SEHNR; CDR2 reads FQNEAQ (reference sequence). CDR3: CASSPEGSITEAFF. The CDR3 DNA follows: TGTGCCAGCAGCCCGGAGGGTTCGATCACTGAAGCTTTCTTT.

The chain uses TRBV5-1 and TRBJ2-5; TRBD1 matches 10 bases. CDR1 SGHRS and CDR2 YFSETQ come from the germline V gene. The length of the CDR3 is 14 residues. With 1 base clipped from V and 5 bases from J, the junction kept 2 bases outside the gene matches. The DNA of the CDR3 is TGCGCCAGCAGCTTGCGACAGGGGGCTGAGACCCAGTACTTC. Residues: CASSLRQGAETQYF.